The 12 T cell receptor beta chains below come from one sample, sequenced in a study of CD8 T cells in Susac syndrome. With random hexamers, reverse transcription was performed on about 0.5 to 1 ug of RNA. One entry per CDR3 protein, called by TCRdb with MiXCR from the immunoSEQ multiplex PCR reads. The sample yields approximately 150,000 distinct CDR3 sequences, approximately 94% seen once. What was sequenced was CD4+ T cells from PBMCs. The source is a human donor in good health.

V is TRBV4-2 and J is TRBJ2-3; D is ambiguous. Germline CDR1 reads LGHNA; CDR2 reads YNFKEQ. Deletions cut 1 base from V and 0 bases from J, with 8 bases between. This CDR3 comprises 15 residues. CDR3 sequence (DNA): TGTGCCAGCAGCCAAGGCAGGCCAAGCACAGATACGCAGTATTTT. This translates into CASSQGRPSTDTQYF.

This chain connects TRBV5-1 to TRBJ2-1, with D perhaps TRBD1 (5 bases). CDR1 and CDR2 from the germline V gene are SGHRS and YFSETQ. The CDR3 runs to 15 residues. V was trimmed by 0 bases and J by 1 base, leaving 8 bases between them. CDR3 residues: CASSLVAGSYNEQFF. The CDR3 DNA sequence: TGCGCCAGCAGCTTGGTGGCAGGGTCCTACAATGAGCAGTTCTTC.

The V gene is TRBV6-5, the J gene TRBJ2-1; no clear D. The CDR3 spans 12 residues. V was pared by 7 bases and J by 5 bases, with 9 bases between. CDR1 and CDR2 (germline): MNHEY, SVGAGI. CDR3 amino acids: CASNTNDNEQFF. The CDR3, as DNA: TGTGCCAGCAATACAAATGACAATGAGCAGTTCTTC.

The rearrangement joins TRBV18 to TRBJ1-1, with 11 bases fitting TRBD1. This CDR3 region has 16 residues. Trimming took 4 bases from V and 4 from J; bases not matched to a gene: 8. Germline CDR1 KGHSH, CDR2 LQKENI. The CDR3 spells CASSQIGQGAITEAFF. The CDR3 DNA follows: TGTGCCAGCTCACAGATCGGACAGGGGGCGATCACTGAAGCTTTCTTT.

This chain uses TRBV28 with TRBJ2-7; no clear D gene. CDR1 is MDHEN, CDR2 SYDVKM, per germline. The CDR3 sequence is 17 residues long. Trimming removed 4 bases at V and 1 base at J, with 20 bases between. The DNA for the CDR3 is TGTGCCAGCAGTTCAACAAGGAATCCACGGTTTTCCTACGAGCAGTACTTC. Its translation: CASSSTRNPRFSYEQYF.

CDR3 loop: CASIRGGSYEQYF. The CDR3 nucleotides are TGTGCCAGCATTAGGGGGGGGTCCTACGAGCAGTACTTC. V gene TRBV28 combines with J gene TRBJ2-7; TRBD2 might be the D (7 bases). Germline CDR1 and CDR2: MDHEN and SYDVKM. Trimming took off 7 bases at V and 1 base at J, with 11 bases between the two ends. CDR3 length equals 13 residues. The whole variable domain, filled in from reference TRBV28 and TRBJ2-7, reads DVKVTQSSRYLVKRTGEKVFLECVQDMDHENMFWYRQDPGLGLRLIYFSYDVKMKEKGDIPEGYSVSREKKERFSLILESASTNQTSMYLCASIRGGSYEQYFGPGTRLTVT.

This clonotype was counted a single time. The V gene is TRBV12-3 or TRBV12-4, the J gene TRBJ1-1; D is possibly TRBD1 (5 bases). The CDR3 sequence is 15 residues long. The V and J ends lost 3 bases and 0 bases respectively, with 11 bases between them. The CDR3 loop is CASSFGGEMNTEAFF. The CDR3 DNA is TGTGCCAGCAGTTTTGGGGGTGAGATGAACACTGAAGCTTTCTTT.

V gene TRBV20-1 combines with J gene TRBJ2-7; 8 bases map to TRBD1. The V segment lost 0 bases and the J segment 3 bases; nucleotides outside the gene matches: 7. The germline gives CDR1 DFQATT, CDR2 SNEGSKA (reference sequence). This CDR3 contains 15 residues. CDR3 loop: CSARDSRTGNYEQYF. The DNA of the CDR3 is TGCAGTGCTAGAGATTCCCGGACAGGGAACTACGAGCAGTACTTC.

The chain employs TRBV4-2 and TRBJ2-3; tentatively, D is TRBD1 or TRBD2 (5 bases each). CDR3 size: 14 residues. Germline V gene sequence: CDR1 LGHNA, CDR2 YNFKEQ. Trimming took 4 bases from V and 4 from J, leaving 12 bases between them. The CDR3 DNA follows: TGTGCCAGCAGCCTTGGGGGAGAGGCAGATACGCAGTATTTT. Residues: CASSLGGEADTQYF.

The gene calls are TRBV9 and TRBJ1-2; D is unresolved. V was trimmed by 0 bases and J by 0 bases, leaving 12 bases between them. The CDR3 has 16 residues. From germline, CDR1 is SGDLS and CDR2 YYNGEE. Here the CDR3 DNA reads TGTGCCAGCAGCGTAGAGGAAAGAGAAGCTAACTATGGCTACACCTTC. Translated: CASSVEEREANYGYTF.

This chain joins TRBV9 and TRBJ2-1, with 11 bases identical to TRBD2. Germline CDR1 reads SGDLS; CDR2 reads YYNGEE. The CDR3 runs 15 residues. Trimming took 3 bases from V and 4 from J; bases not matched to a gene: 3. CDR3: CASSETSGIYNEQFF. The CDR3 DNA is TGTGCCAGCAGCGAGACTAGCGGGATATACAATGAGCAGTTCTTC. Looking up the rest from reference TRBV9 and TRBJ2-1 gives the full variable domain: DSGVTQTPKHLITATGQRVTLRCSPRSGDLSVYWYQQSLDQGLQFLIQYYNGEERAKGNILERFSAQQFPDLHSELNLSSLELGDSALYFCASSETSGIYNEQFFGPGTRLTVL.

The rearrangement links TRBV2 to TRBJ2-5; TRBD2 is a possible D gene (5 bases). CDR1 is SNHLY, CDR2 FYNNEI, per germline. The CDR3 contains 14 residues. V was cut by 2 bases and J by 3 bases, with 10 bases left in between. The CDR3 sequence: CASSERRGKETQYF. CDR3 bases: TGTGCCAGCAGTGAAAGGCGAGGGAAAGAGACCCAGTACTTC.